The 10 T cell receptor beta chains given below trace back to one sample, sequenced in a study of blood T cells in healthy people across ages. The use of a sample-barcoded 5' primer and a J-beta primer mix characterized a second PCR of roughly 7 to 12 cycles. TCRdb re-analysed the 5' RACE reads in MiXCR, keeping a single row per CDR3 protein. The repertoire includes more than 900,000 distinct CDR3 sequences, about 23% of them detected once, and about 0.69% sits in the top ten. This same sample was also taken into another study, of T cells of mothers and their children.

The source material was blood. The source is a girl between 2 and 10 years old in good health.

The chain employs TRBV5-6 and TRBJ2-5; unclear D gene. Between the trimmed V and J ends, which lost 7 bases and 3 bases, there was a span of 13 bases. The CDR3 has 13 residues. CDR1 is SGHDT and CDR2 is YYEEEE in the germline V gene. The CDR3 coding sequence is TGTGCCAGCCGCAAGGATTCTAAAGAGACCCAGTACTTC. Residues: CASRKDSKETQYF.

The chain uses TRBV2 and TRBJ1-4; TRBD1 is a possible D gene (5 bases). Trimming took 8 bases from V and 0 from J, leaving 10 bases between them. The CDR3 covers 14 residues. The germline CDR1 and CDR2 sequences are SNHLY and FYNNEI. The CDR3 loop reads CASRTLATNEKLFF. In DNA form, the CDR3 reads TGTGCCAGCCGGACACTCGCAACTAATGAAAAACTGTTTTTT.

J is TRBJ1-1 and V is TRBV6-6; TRBD1 might be the D (5 bases). Germline V CDR1 and CDR2: MNHNY, SVGAGI (reference sequence). The CDR3 consists of 15 residues. V was cut by 1 base and J by 0 bases, with 9 bases left in between. As DNA, the CDR3 is TGTGCCAGCAGTTACTTAGGGGCTCTGAACACTGAAGCTTTCTTT. Encoded protein: CASSYLGALNTEAFF.

This clonotype was seen a handful of times. This chain uses TRBV29-1 with TRBJ2-4; 7 bases align to TRBD2. With 3 bases clipped from V and 6 bases from J, the junction kept 8 bases outside the gene matches. The V gene's germline CDR1 is SQVTM and CDR2 ANQGSEA. The CDR3 runs 14 residues. CDR3 loop: CSVDGAGDGNIQYF. The CDR3 DNA sequence: TGCAGCGTTGACGGGGCGGGAGACGGAAACATTCAGTACTTC.

CDR3 sequence reads: CASSEQGRYTEAFF. The CDR3 DNA is TGTGCCAGCAGTGAGCAAGGGAGGTATACTGAAGCTTTCTTT. The chain joins TRBV6-2 or TRBV6-3 to TRBJ1-1; no definite D call. This CDR3 comprises 14 residues. Trimming removed 5 bases from V and 5 bases from J, with 15 bases in between. Germline values: CDR1 MNHEY, CDR2 SVGEGT.

In its sample, this clonotype was seen a few times. The CDR3, as DNA: TGTGCCAGCAGCTTAGCCAGGACAGGCCGGGGAAACACCATATATTTT. The encoded protein is CASSLARTGRGNTIYF. This chain connects TRBV7-8 to TRBJ1-3; 7 bases map to TRBD1. After removal of 0 bases from V and 4 bases from J, the junction contained 6 bases not matched to a gene. Germline CDR1 reads SGHVS; CDR2 reads FQNEAQ. This CDR3 region has 16 residues.

To note about this clonotype: The junction shows a germline mismatch at one end, possibly a read error. The chain has TRBV12-3 or TRBV12-4 and TRBJ1-2; perhaps TRBD1 as D (5 bases). The CDR3 is made up of 14 amino acids. The CDR3 spells CASSLGQGGHGYTF. The CDR3, as DNA: TGTGCCAGCAGTTTGGGGCAGGGAGGGCATGGCTACACTTTC.

This clonotype was seen more than once but under ten times. V is TRBV2 and J is TRBJ2-3; D possibly corresponds to TRBD2 (5 bases). V lost 8 bases and J 10 bases, leaving 19 bases between the germline ends. The CDR3 extends over 13 amino acids. Germline V gives CDR1 SNHLY, CDR2 FYNNEI. Here the CDR3 reads CASPVDEEVAQYF. The CDR3 region has the DNA TGTGCCAGCCCTGTGGACGAGGAGGTCGCGCAGTATTTT.

J is TRBJ2-5 and V is TRBV7-2, with D tentatively TRBD2 (5 bases). The DNA end is a closer match to TRBJ2-7, so the J assignment may be wrong. Germline lookup yields CDR1 SGHTA and CDR2 FQGNSA. The CDR3 has 15 residues. CDR3 DNA: TGTGCCAGCAGCTTCGGACTGTGGAGCTCCTACGAGCAGTACTTC. Encoded protein: CASSFGLWSSYEQYF.

The chain couples TRBV20-1 to TRBJ2-4; maybe TRBD1 (6 bases). The CDR3 is 15 residues long. V was shortened by 3 bases and J by 7 bases, with 19 bases between the two germline ends. Germline loops: CDR1 DFQATT, CDR2 SNEGSKA (reference sequence). The CDR3 sequence is CSASSNRESSNIQYF. The DNA of the CDR3 is TGCAGTGCTAGCTCCAACAGGGAGAGTTCGAACATTCAGTACTTC.